This T cell receptor beta chain comes out of a study of OX40 agonist ivuxolimab in advanced cancers. About the investigation overall: Ivuxolimab was an agonistic, fully human IgG2 monoclonal antibody directed against OX40 (CD134), a costimulatory receptor. The purpose of peripheral TCRbeta sequencing was to test whether ivuxolimab changed TCR sequence diversity and led to clonal T-cell expansion. Patients were allowed to have had prior anti-PD-1, anti-PD-L1 or anti-CTLA-4 therapy, and around two fifths of the dose-escalation patients had been treated with checkpoint inhibitors. Partial responses were achieved by three dose-escalation patients, of whom one had hepatocellular carcinoma and two had cutaneous melanoma. Intravenous ivuxolimab was administered to patients every 2 weeks at six dose levels: 0.01, 0.1, 0.3, 1.5, 3 and 10 mg/kg. Of the roughly 51 patients in dose escalation, about 20 had hepatocellular carcinoma, some 15 had melanoma, 9 had renal cell carcinoma and 9 had head and neck cancer. The paper covers the monotherapy dose-escalation part of the phase I ivuxolimab trial, which included N = 52 patients. The dose-escalation cohort was about 87% male with a mean age of approximately 60 years, ranging from about 20 to 85. The study at large found these results: Which antigens the clonally expanded peripheral T cells were specific for was not determined. Low levels of normalized T-cell clonal expansion were also shown by some nonresponding patients. At doses from 0.1 to 3.0 mg/kg, clonal expansion was seen in both CD4+ and CD8+ blood T cells between baseline and week 6. In the 0.1-3.0 mg/kg groups, partial responders were among the patients with the lowest normalized peripheral clonal expansion, particularly in CD8+ T cells. After ivuxolimab, more expanded clones were found on average in CD8+ T cells than in CD4+ T cells.

To sequence the TCRbeta CDR3 region, genomic DNA was isolated from the sorted cells. The immunoSEQ Assay was used for sequencing of TCRbeta CDR3 regions. Here the immuneACCESS table is served through TCRdb, limited to in-frame sequences with V and J called. Missing clones are a known gap in these copies; in checked studies unresolved V genes cover under half, and the rest lacks a known reason. For this sample the table gives 25,000 to 35,000 clones, of which approximately 86% were detected only once. The ten top clones hold around 30% of the sample. V drops 5 bases and J drops 4 bases, leaving 17 bases in between. Via the germline V gene (reference sequence), CDR1 is SGHNT and CDR2 YYREEE. The CDR3 goes from the cysteine to the phenylalanine over 15 residues. Just CDR3 DNA is preserved here, 45 bases in frame from base 1. The trial excluded patients who had a history of autoimmune disease or who were on systemic immunosuppression. Peripheral blood for TCR sequencing was drawn from every dose cohort at baseline, at cycle 4 day 1 and at cycle 7 day 1. The samples were taken from a phase I, first-in-human, multicenter, open-label dose-escalation trial of ivuxolimab. The trial enrolled adults with locally advanced or metastatic head and neck squamous cell, hepatocellular, melanoma or renal cell carcinoma. Before TCR sequencing, CD4+ T cells and CD8+ T cells from peripheral blood were sorted into separate populations.

As concerns this clone: Its antigen is currently not known. No base qualities exist here, and no much larger clone lies one base off it.

The clonotype originates from an adult with an advanced solid tumor such as melanoma, head and neck, liver or kidney cancer. The source material was CD4+ or CD8+ T cells sorted from blood, sampled in a trial of the OX40 agonist ivuxolimab. The chain is encoded by TRBV5-4 joined to TRBJ2-3, with the D gene not confidently named. The CDR3 protein sequence reads: CASSSPALDADTQYF. DNA sequence: TGTGCCAGCAGTTCTCCGGCGCTTGACGCAGATACGCAGTATTTT.